This entry is about one T cell receptor (beta chain). Trimming shortened V by 5 bases and J by 6 bases, and 11 bases separated the two germline ends. The germline V gene encodes CDR1 SNHLY and CDR2 FYNNEI. The CDR3 is 13 amino acids. This entry belongs to a study of technical replicates of blood from a few donors. Profiled with immunoSEQ multiplex PCR; TCRdb holds only in-frame clones, not every one. This table has around 79,000 clones, more than 85% appearing once. The TCR sequence derives from a human donor in good health. Some clones in this sample may be carry-over from other donors' samples. The chain uses TRBV2 and TRBJ1-5; a weak D match, TRBD1 (5 bases). The sequenced sample was T cells isolated from PBMCs. In DNA form, the CDR3 reads TGTGCCAGCAGTACAAGGGGAGGTCAGCCCCAGCATTTT. Translation: CASSTRGGQPQHF.